The 12 T cell receptor delta chains presented below share a single source sample, sequenced in a study of gamma-delta chains in newborns, infants, children. TCRdb reran clone calling via CATT on the reads. The sample gives 8,500 to 13,000 delta-chain clones, approximately 9% of which show up once; about 9.3% is in the top ten. Specimen: blood. The receptors originated from a child who was a newborn, infant or young child, either healthy, febrile or measles-vaccinated (not recorded which).

This clone appeared a few times. The V and J genes are TRDV1 and TRDJ4; TRDD3 matches 9 bases. The CDR3 covers 16 residues. V trimming: 1 base; J trimming: 2 bases; junction bases outside the gene matches: 8. The germline gives CDR1 TSWWSYY, CDR2 QGS. This CDR3 reads CALGEPPYWGKRPLIF. The CDR3 nucleotides are TGTGCTCTTGGGGAACCTCCCTACTGGGGGAAAAGACCCCTGATCTTT.

The J gene is TRDJ1, the V gene TRDV1; TRDD3 matches 8 bases. CDR1 and CDR2 from the germline V gene are TSWWSYY and QGS. With V trimmed by 6 bases and J by 5 bases, 17 bases remained unmatched. The CDR3 totals 17 residues. The CDR3, as DNA: TGTGCTCTTGGTCCACGTACGTATGGGATACGCGCTGATAAACTCATCTTT. Protein product: CALGPRTYGIRADKLIF.

This clone was detected a few times. The chain uses TRDV2 and TRDJ2, with 11 bases that match TRDD3. The CDR3 contains 17 residues. Germline CDR1 GEAIGNYY, CDR2 EKD. V lost 0 bases and J lost 4; bases outside the gene matches: 6. CDR3 nucleotide sequence: TGTGCCTGTGACACCGTGGTGGGGGATACGCGGACAGCACAACTCTTCTTT. This gives the protein CACDTVVGDTRTAQLFF.

Note on this clone: A much bigger clone sits one base away, suggesting this may be a read error. This CDR3 is also generated by other DNA sequences in the sample. The gene calls are TRDV2 and TRDJ1, with 10 positions matching TRDD3. Germline V CDR1 and CDR2: GEAIGNYY, EKD. With V trimmed by 0 bases and J by 1 base, 4 bases remained unmatched. This CDR3 is built from 16 residues. Written as DNA, the CDR3 is TGTGCCTGTGACACCCTACTGGGGGATCCCACCGATAAACTCATCTTT. It specifies CACDTLLGDPTDKLIF.

This clone was observed a handful of times. The chain joins TRDV2 to TRDJ3; TRDD3 matches 10 bases. The CDR3 consists of 18 residues. Germline trimming cut 0 bases from V and 4 bases from J; bases unmatched to any gene: 5. The germline V gene has CDR1 GEAIGNYY and CDR2 EKD. CDR3 loop: CACDTVLGDFWDTRQMFF. The CDR3 region has the DNA TGTGCCTGTGACACCGTACTGGGGGATTTTTGGGACACCCGACAGATGTTTTTC.

In this sample, this clone turned up a few times. The chain combines TRDV2 with TRDJ1; tentatively, D is TRDD3 (5 bases). V lost 3 bases and J lost 0, with 10 bases in between. The length of the CDR3 is 14 residues. The germline V gene encodes CDR1 GEAIGNYY and CDR2 EKD. CDR3 sequence (DNA): TGTGCCTGTGACGGGATCCCCAACACCGATAAACTCATCTTT. Amino acids: CACDGIPNTDKLIF.

This clone has more than one count but fewer than ten. This rearrangement joins TRDV2 to TRDJ3; 9 bases are a match to TRDD3. The V and J ends lost 2 bases and 0 bases, in that order; junction bases with no gene match: 4. The CDR3 totals 18 residues. Germline V gives CDR1 GEAIGNYY, CDR2 EKD. The DNA for the CDR3 is TGTGCCTGTGACAATACTGGGGGACGCTCCTGGGACACCCGACAGATGTTTTTC. Translated: CACDNTGGRSWDTRQMFF.

This clone came up a few times. The J gene is TRDJ1, the V gene TRDV3; unclear D gene. V dropped 1 base and J dropped 0 bases, with 21 bases sitting between them. Germline assignment: CDR1 TVYSNPD and CDR2 GDNSRS (reference sequence). CDR3 size: 17 residues. CDR3 DNA: TGTGCCTTTAAGTGCCCACACCGGGAGGGACACACCGATAAACTCATCTTT. This encodes CAFKCPHREGHTDKLIF.

Notes on this clone: A junction boundary mismatches the germline segment, possibly from a read error. Other DNA sequences of this sample code for an identical CDR3. J is TRDJ3 and V is TRDV2, with a possible D match to TRDD3 (5 bases). This CDR3 is 22 amino acids long. Germline loops: CDR1 GEAIGNYY, CDR2 EKD. CDR3 sequence (DNA): TGTGCCTGCGACACCTTACCGAGGGATCCCGAAACGAGCTCCTGGGACACCCGACAGATGTTTTTC. It yields the protein CACDTLPRDPETSSWDTRQMFF.

The chain is built from TRDV2 and TRDJ1, with 9 positions matching TRDD3. The V segment lost 3 bases and the J segment 5 bases; nucleotides outside the gene matches: 33. There are 23 residues in the CDR3. CDR1 and CDR2 from the germline V gene are GEAIGNYY and EKD. The CDR3 region is CACDPLRTGGPNREPTARDKLIF. In DNA, the CDR3 is TGTGCCTGTGACCCTCTTCGTACTGGGGGACCCAACAGGGAACCAACAGCCCGGGATAAACTCATCTTT.

This clone was counted a few times. A much larger clone differs by one base, so this may be a read error. The V and J genes are TRDV2 and TRDJ3, with 11 bases identical to TRDD3. The CDR3 is 17 residues long. Per the germline V gene, CDR1 is GEAIGNYY and CDR2 is EKD. The CDR3 spells CACDTAGGYWDARQMFF. CDR3 coding DNA: TGTGCCTGTGACACCGCTGGGGGATACTGGGACGCCCGACAGATGTTTTTC.

This clone is deemed medium-sized (0.01 to 0.1%). DNA of the CDR3: TGTGCCTGTGACACACTGGGGGATAGACCCGATAAACTCATCTTT. It codes for CACDTLGDRPDKLIF. The rearrangement uses TRDV2 and TRDJ1, with 11 bases identical to TRDD3. CDR1 and CDR2 from the germline V gene are GEAIGNYY and EKD. This CDR3 has 15 amino acids. Trimming took 1 base from V and 3 from J; bases not matched to a gene: 3.